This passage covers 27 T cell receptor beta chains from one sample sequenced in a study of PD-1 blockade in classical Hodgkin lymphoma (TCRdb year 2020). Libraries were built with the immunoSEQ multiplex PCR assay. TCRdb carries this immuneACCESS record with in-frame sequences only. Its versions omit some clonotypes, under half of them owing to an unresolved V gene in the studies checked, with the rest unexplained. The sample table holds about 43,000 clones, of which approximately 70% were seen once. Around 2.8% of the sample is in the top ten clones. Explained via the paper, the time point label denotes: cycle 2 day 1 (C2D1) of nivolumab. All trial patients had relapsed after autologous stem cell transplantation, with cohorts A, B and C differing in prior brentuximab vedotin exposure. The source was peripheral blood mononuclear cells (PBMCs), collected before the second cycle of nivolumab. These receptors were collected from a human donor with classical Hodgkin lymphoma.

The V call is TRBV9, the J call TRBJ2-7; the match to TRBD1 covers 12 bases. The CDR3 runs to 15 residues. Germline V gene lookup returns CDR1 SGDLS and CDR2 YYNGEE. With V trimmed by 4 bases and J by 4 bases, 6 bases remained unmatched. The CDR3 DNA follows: TGTGCCAGCAGCCCAAGGGACAGGGGGCAATACGAGCAGTACTTC. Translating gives CASSPRDRGQYEQYF.

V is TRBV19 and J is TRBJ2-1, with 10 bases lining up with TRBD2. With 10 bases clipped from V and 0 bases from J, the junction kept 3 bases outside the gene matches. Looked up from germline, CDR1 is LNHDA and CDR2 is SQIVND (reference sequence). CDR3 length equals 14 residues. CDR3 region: CATSSGSSYNEQFF. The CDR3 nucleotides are TGTGCCACCTCTAGCGGGAGCTCCTACAATGAGCAGTTCTTC.

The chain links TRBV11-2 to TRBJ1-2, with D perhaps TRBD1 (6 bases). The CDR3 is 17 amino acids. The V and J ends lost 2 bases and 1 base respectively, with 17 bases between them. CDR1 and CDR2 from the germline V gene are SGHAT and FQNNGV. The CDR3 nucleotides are TGTGCCAGCAGCTTAAGTATGTCGACAGGCCTTAACTATGGCTACACCTTC. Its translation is CASSLSMSTGLNYGYTF.

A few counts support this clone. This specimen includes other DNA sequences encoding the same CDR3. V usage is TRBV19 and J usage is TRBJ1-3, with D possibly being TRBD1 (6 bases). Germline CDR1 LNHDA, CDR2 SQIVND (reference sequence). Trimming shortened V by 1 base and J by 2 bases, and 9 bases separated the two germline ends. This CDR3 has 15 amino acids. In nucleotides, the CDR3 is TGTGCCAGTAGTATAGGGGGGACAACTGGAAACACCATATATTTT. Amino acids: CASSIGGTTGNTIYF.

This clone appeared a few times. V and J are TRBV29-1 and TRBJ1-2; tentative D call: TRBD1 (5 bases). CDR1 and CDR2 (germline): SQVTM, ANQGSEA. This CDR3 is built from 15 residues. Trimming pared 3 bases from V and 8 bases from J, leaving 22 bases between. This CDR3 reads CSVELLGREGLGYTF. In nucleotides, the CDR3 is TGCAGCGTTGAGTTGTTGGGCAGGGAGGGTTTGGGCTACACCTTC.

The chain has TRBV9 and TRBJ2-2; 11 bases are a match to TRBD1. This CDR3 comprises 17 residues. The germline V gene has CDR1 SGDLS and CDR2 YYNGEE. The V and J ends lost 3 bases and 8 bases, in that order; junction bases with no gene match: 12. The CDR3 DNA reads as TGTGCCAGCAGCGCTCTCCGGGACAGGGGGATTACTGGGGAGCTGTTTTTT. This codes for CASSALRDRGITGELFF.

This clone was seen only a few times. The CDR3 coding sequence is TGTGCCAGCAGCGGACAGGGGGCTTGGGAGCTGTTTTTT. Amino acid sequence: CASSGQGAWELFF. The V gene is TRBV7-9, the J gene TRBJ2-2, with TRBD1 matching 11 bases. The CDR3 extends over 13 amino acids. Per germline, CDR1 SEHNR and CDR2 FQNEAQ (reference sequence). V trimming: 5 bases; J trimming: 9 bases; junction bases outside the gene matches: 2.

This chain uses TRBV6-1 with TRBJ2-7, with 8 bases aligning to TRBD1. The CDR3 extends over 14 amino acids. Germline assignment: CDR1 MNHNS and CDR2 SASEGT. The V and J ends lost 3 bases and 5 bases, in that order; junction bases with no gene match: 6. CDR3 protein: CASSDWTGYNEQYF. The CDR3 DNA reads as TGTGCCAGCAGTGACTGGACAGGGTACAACGAGCAGTACTTC.

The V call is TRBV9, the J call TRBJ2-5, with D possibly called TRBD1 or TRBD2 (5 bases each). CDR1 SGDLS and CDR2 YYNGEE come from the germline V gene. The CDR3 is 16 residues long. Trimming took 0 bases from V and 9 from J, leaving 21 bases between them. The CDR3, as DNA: TGTGCCAGCAGCGTAGGGCGAAGTGGGACGGACGAGGCCCAGTACTTC. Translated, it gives CASSVGRSGTDEAQYF.

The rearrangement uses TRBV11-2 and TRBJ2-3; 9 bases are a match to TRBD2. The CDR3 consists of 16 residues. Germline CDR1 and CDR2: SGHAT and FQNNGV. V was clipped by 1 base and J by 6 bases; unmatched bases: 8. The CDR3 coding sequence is TGTGCCAGCAGCTTAGCGGCTAGCGGGGTAGTTGATACGCAGTATTTT. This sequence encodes CASSLAASGVVDTQYF.

Here the CDR3 reads CASSHTGTGYYNEQFF. The CDR3 DNA sequence: TGTGCCAGCAGTCACACCGGGACAGGCTACTACAATGAGCAGTTCTTC. The rearrangement links TRBV27 to TRBJ2-1; 8 bases are a match to TRBD1. Germline trimming cut 5 bases from V and 3 bases from J; bases unmatched to any gene: 9. Germline V CDR1 and CDR2: MNHEY, SMNVEV (reference sequence). The CDR3 totals 16 residues.

The CDR3 protein is CASSQGDWIPDEQFF. The CDR3 DNA is TGCGCCAGCAGCCAAGGGGACTGGATACCGGATGAGCAGTTCTTC. V is TRBV4-3 and J is TRBJ2-1, with a weak D call TRBD2 (6 bases). The CDR3 totals 15 residues. The V and J ends lost 1 base and 8 bases respectively, with 15 bases between them. The V gene's germline CDR1 is LGHNA and CDR2 YSLEER.

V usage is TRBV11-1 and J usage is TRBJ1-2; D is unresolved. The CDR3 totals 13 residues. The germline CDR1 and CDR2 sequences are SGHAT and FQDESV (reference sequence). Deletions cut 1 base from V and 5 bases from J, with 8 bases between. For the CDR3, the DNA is TGTGCCAGCAGCTTAGAAGAGGCTTATGGCTACACCTTC. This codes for CASSLEEAYGYTF. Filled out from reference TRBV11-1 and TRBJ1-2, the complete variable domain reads EAEVAQSPRYKITEKSQAVAFWCDPISGHATLYWYRQILGQGPELLVQFQDESVVDDSQLPKDRFSAERLKGVDSTLKIQPAELGDSAMYLCASSLEEAYGYTFGSGTRLTVV.

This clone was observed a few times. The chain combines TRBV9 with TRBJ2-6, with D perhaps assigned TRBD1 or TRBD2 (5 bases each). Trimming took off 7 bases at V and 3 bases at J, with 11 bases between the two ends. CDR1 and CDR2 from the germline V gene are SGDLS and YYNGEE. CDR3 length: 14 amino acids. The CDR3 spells CASEGTNGANVLTF. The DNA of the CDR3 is TGTGCCAGCGAGGGGACGAATGGGGCCAACGTCCTGACTTTC. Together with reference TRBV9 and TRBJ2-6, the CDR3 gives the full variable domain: DSGVTQTPKHLITATGQRVTLRCSPRSGDLSVYWYQQSLDQGLQFLIQYYNGEERAKGNILERFSAQQFPDLHSELNLSSLELGDSALYFCASEGTNGANVLTFGAGSRLTVL.

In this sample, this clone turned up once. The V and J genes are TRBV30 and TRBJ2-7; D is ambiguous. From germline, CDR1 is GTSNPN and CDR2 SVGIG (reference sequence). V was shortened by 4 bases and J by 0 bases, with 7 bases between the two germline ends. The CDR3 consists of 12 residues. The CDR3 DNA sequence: TGTGCCTGGACCCGGAGCTCCTACGAGCAGTACTTC. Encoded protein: CAWTRSSYEQYF.

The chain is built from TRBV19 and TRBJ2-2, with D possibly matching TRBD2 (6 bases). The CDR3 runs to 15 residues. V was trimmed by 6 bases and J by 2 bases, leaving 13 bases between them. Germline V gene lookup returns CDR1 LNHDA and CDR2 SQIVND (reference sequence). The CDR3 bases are TGTGCCAGTAGGAACGGACTAACAAACACCGGGGAGCTGTTTTTT. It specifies CASRNGLTNTGELFF.

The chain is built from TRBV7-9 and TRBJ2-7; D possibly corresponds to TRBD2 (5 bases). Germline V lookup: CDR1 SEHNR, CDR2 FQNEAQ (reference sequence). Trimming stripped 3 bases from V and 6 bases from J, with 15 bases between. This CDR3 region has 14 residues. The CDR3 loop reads CASSFVGEWSEQYF. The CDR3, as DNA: TGTGCCAGCAGCTTCGTGGGAGAGTGGTCCGAGCAGTACTTC.

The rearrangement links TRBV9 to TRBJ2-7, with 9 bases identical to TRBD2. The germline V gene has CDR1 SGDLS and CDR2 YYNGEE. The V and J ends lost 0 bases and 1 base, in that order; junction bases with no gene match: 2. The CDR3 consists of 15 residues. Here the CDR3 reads CASSVASGVSYEQYF. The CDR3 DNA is TGTGCCAGCAGCGTAGCTAGCGGGGTATCCTACGAGCAGTACTTC.

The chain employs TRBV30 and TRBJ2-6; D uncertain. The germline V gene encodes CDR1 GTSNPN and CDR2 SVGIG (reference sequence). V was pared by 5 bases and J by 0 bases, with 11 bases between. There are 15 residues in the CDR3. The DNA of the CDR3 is TGTGCCTGGGGGGTCTTGTTCTCTGGGGCCAACGTCCTGACTTTC. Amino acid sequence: CAWGVLFSGANVLTF.

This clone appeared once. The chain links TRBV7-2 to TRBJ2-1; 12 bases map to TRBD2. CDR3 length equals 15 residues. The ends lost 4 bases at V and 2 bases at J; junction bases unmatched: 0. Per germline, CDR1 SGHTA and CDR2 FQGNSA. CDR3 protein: CASSSSGGAYNEQFF. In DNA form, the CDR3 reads TGTGCCAGCAGCTCTAGCGGGGGGGCCTACAATGAGCAGTTCTTC.

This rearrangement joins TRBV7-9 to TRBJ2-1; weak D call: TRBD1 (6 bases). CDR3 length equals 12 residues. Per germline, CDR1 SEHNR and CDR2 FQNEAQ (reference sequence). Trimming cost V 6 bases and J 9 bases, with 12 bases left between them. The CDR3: CASRVVGGEQFF. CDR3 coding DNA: TGTGCCAGCAGGGTTGTAGGGGGTGAGCAGTTCTTC.

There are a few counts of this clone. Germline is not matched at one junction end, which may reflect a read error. CDR3 region: CASGQGVGGPITGELFF. DNA for the CDR3: TGCGCCAGCGGCCAGGGGGTGGGAGGGCCGATCACCGGGGAGCTGTTTTTT. The chain joins TRBV4-3 to TRBJ2-2; D is perhaps TRBD1 or TRBD2 (7 bases each). This CDR3 is built from 17 residues. From germline, CDR1 is LGHNA and CDR2 YSLEER.

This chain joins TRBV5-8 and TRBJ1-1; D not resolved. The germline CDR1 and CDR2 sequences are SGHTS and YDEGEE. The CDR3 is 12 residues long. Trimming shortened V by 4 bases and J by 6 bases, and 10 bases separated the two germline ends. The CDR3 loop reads CASSRVPSEAFF. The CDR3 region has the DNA TGTGCCAGCAGCCGAGTACCGTCTGAAGCTTTCTTT.

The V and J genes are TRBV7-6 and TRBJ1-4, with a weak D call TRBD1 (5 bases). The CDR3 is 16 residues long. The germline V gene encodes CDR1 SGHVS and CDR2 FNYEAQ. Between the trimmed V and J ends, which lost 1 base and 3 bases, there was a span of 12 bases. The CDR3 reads CASSLGDRAANEKLFF. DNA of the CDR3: TGTGCCAGCAGCTTAGGAGACAGAGCAGCTAATGAAAAACTGTTTTTT.

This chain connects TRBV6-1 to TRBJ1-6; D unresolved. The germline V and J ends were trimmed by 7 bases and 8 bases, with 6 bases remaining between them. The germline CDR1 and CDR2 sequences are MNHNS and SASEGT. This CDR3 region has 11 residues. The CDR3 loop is CASIGDSPLHF. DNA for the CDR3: TGTGCCAGCATCGGTGATTCACCCCTCCACTTT.

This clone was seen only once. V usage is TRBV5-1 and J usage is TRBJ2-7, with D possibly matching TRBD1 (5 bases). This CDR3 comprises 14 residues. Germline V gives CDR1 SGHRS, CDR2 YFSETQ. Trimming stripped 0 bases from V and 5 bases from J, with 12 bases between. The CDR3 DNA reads TGCGCCAGCAGCTTGGGGCAGGGTACCCACGAGCAGTACTTC. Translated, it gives CASSLGQGTHEQYF.

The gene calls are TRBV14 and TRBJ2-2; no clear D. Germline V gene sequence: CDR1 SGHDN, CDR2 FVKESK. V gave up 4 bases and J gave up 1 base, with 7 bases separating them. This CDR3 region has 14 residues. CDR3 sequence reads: CASSRQLNTGELFF. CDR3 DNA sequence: TGTGCCAGCAGCCGCCAGTTGAACACCGGGGAGCTGTTTTTT.